This is a list of T cell receptor beta chains from one sample in a study of T cells after yellow fever vaccination. One entry per CDR3 protein, called by TCRdb with MiXCR from the 5' RACE reads. The sample records 20,000 to 30,000 distinct CDR3 sequences, 4.5% to 6% being singletons. The source was PBMCs, either bulk or a sorted T-cell subset (CD4+, CD8+, memory, or dextramer-sorted; not recorded which), collected 15 days after the yellow fever booster vaccination. Receptors originate from a man under 40 who received the YFV17D yellow fever vaccine. Each CDR3 is given without its conserved first and last residue. A D gene is named only where the DNA matches it firmly.

v_call,d_call,j_call,cdr3_aa
TRBV7-9,TRBD1,TRBJ2-2,ASSLQGGRGAGELF
TRBV7-6,TRBD2,TRBJ2-1,ASSSETSGYNEQF
TRBV20-1,.,TRBJ2-1,SASHLRDSYNEQF
TRBV20-1,TRBD2,TRBJ2-2,SQLADNTGELF
TRBV24-1,.,TRBJ1-5,ATSEGSQPQH
TRBV25-1,TRBD2,TRBJ2-5,ASSRSGGGVETQY
TRBV5-1,.,TRBJ1-6,ASSLPEPVSQNSPLH
TRBV7-9,.,TRBJ2-7,ASSSQGLYDEQY
TRBV28,.,TRBJ1-5,ASSLAAGASNQPQH
TRBV29-1,TRBD2,TRBJ2-7,SVDSGVRSQNEQY